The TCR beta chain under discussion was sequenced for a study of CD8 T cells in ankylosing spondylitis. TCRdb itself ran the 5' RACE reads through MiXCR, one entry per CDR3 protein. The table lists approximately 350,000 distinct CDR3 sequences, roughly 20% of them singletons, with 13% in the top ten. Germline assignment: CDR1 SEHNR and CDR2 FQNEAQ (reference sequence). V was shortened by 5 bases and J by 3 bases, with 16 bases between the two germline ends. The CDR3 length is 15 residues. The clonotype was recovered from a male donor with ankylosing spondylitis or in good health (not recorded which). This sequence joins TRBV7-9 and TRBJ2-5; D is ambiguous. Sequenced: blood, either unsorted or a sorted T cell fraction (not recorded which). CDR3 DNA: TGTGCCAGCAGCCCCCGACTCACAGATAAAGAGACCCAGTACTTC. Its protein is CASSPRLTDKETQYF.